This entry features one TCR beta chain sequence. Its specificity is unknown. The sample is drawn from a study of cytomegalovirus exposure and HLA in healthy donors. Notes on the study in general: In vitro experiments confirmed that three CMV-associated chains were specific for CMV antigens. While the bulk of TCR sequences proved rare, some public TCRs turned up in many donors. The investigators catalogued some 160 TCR beta chains as cytomegalovirus-associated.

Using immunoSEQ multiplex PCR, the repertoire was profiled, and TCRdb retains in-frame clones only, with some absent. The sample contains 90,000 to 120,000 clones, around 82% of which appear only once. The donors were members of the validation cohort comprising about 130 subjects, separate from the roughly 680-subject first cohort. Germline V CDR1 and CDR2: SEHNR, FQNEAQ (reference sequence). The CDR3 runs 11 residues. Trimming shortened V by 1 base and J by 5 bases, and 3 bases separated the two germline ends. Sequenced material: PBMCs. This sequence joins TRBV7-9 and TRBJ2-7; no firm D call. The source is a woman between 18 and 29 years old in good health and CMV-seronegative. CDR3 region: CASSLVNEQYF. In DNA form, the CDR3 reads TGTGCCAGCAGCTTAGTAAACGAGCAGTACTTC.